A single T cell receptor beta chain is shown here with its context. Its antigen is not identified. Methods used by the authors: Filtering differed because ImmunoSEQ produced junction-only sequences that carried no quality scores. Using immunoSEQ multiplex PCR, the repertoire was profiled, and TCRdb retains in-frame clones only, with some absent. The DNA was the basis for D and trimming; V, J and clone size are from that table. The data show around 200,000 clones, approximately 61% seen once. The record originates from a study of shared clonotypes between healthy human individuals. Regarding the study as a whole: Approximately 4.6% of naive CD4 clonotypes were common to a few donors. Shared clonotypes across all four donors exceeded non-shared ones in generation probability.

V was clipped by 2 bases and J by 7 bases, with 20 bases between them. CDR3 length: 16 residues. Germline lookup yields CDR1 MNHEY and CDR2 SVGAGI. Splitting the CD4+ cells yielded a CD45RA+ naive subset and a CD45RA-negative memory subset. This sequence joins TRBV6-5 and TRBJ1-2; D may be TRBD1 (6 bases). This TCR was recovered from a man between 25 and 39 years old in good health. The source material was memory CD4+ T cells sorted from blood. Subset of the sample: CD45RA-negative fraction. CDR3: CASSYGRGLPFGGYTF. CDR3 nucleotides: TGTGCCAGCAGTTACGGCAGGGGCCTGCCTTTTGGTGGCTACACCTTC.